Below, 8 T cell receptor beta chains from the same sample are listed, as sequenced in a study of early T cells in non-severe SARS-CoV-2 infection. TCRdb analysed the 5' RACE reads with MiXCR anew, one entry per CDR3 protein. The sample carries approximately 81,000 distinct CDR3 sequences, roughly 13% recorded once. The sample taken for sequencing was whole blood. Receptors were obtained from an adult who was a healthcare worker with PCR-confirmed SARS-CoV-2 infection or an uninfected control (not recorded which).

The chain recombines TRBV11-2 with TRBJ2-7; TRBD1 is a possible D gene (7 bases). Germline assignment: CDR1 SGHAT and CDR2 FQNNGV. The CDR3 covers 14 residues. The V gene lost 5 bases and the J gene lost 2 bases, with 13 bases spanning the gap. The CDR3 loop is CASSIGGTAYEQYF. CDR3 sequence (DNA): TGTGCCAGCAGCATTGGGGGGACAGCCTACGAGCAGTACTTC.

The gene calls are TRBV5-6 and TRBJ1-5; 9 bases agree with TRBD1. In germline, CDR1 is SGHDT, CDR2 YYEEEE. The ends lost 6 bases at V and 2 bases at J; junction bases unmatched: 6. The CDR3 has 15 amino acids. Here the CDR3 reads CASNLTGGGNQPQHF. In nucleotides, the CDR3 is TGTGCCAGCAACCTGACAGGGGGTGGCAATCAGCCCCAGCATTTT.

The gene calls are TRBV10-3 and TRBJ2-7; 11 bases fit TRBD2. Germline V gene data show CDR1 as ENHRY and CDR2 as SYGVKD. The J segment lost 2 bases and the V segment lost 11 bases, leaving 8 bases of the junction unmatched. The CDR3 runs 14 residues. Here the CDR3 DNA reads TGTGCCGCCCGGACTAGCGGGTCTACCTACGAGCAGTACTTC. Translated, it gives CAARTSGSTYEQYF.

This clonotype was found a few times. This chain connects TRBV27 to TRBJ2-3; D possibly corresponds to TRBD1 (5 bases). This CDR3 region has 15 residues. Germline V lookup: CDR1 MNHEY, CDR2 SMNVEV (reference sequence). V dropped 6 bases and J dropped 2 bases, with 15 bases sitting between them. The CDR3 reads CASSSQGLNTDTQYF. CDR3 coding DNA: TGTGCCAGCAGCTCCCAGGGCTTGAACACAGATACGCAGTATTTT.

Only a few counts were recorded for this clonotype. This chain joins TRBV10-3 and TRBJ2-5; 9 nucleotides match TRBD2. This CDR3 region has 18 residues. V shed 0 bases and J 3 bases; nucleotides not matched to a gene: 11. The germline V gene encodes CDR1 ENHRY and CDR2 SYGVKD. CDR3 nucleotide sequence: TGTGCCATCAGTGAGTCGATAGCCAGCGGGGGGTCCAAAGAGACCCAGTACTTC. It yields the protein CAISESIASGGSKETQYF.

This rearrangement joins TRBV6-6 to TRBJ1-1; 9 bases agree with TRBD1. The V segment lost 6 bases and the J segment 7 bases; nucleotides outside the gene matches: 9. Looked up from germline, CDR1 is MNHNY and CDR2 is SVGAGI (reference sequence). The CDR3 consists of 14 residues. As DNA, the CDR3 is TGTGCCAGCAGCCGCAAACAGGGGGCCCTTGAAGCTTTCTTT. This encodes CASSRKQGALEAFF.

The rearrangement links TRBV5-1 to TRBJ1-1; unclear D gene. CDR3 size: 13 residues. Germline assignment: CDR1 SGHRS and CDR2 YFSETQ. V was trimmed by 2 bases and J by 6 bases, leaving 11 bases between them. The CDR3 is CASSLRGSSEAFF. DNA for the CDR3: TGCGCCAGCAGCTTACGGGGTTCGTCTGAAGCTTTCTTT.

In this sample, this clonotype turned up many times. V usage is TRBV6-4 and J usage is TRBJ2-1, with a tentative D call TRBD2 (7 bases). The CDR3 covers 14 residues. Trimming took 4 bases from V and 9 from J, leaving 16 bases between them. CDR1 is MRHNA and CDR2 is SNTAGT in the germline V gene. In DNA, the CDR3 is TGTGCCAGCAGTGGGGAGACGGGGGGCGCTGAGCAGTTCTTC. Its translation is CASSGETGGAEQFF.